The present TCR beta chain was sequenced within a study of blood T cells in healthy people across ages. On this clonotype: The antigen remains unidentified. This may come from a read error, since a much larger clone is one base off.

It was with a sample-barcoded 5' primer and a J-beta primer mix that a second PCR of about 6 to 11 cycles was run. TCRdb re-called the 5' RACE reads through MiXCR, storing one row per CDR3 protein. This sample yields some 940,000 distinct CDR3 sequences, of which about 28% are seen a single time; more than 8.5% belongs to the top ten. Study results and limitations: Naive and antigen-experienced cells could not be conclusively compared, given unsorted PBMCs.

These data also formed part of another study, on T cells of mothers and their children. As reported in that work: Second-round PCR products received sample barcodes and 2-4 random nucleotides from the M1S primer.

The sequence was collected from a woman aged 40 to 50 in good health. Sequenced: blood.

The CDR3: CASSPGRGSVQETQYF. In DNA form, the CDR3 reads TGCGCCAGCAGCCCCGGACGTGGGTCAGTCCAAGAGACCCAGTACTTC. The genes are TRBV5-1 and TRBJ2-5; D call uncertain. The ends were cut back, 4 bases at V and 1 base at J, with 17 bases in the middle. CDR3 length equals 16 residues. Germline lookup yields CDR1 SGHRS and CDR2 YFSETQ. The full variable domain, completed using reference TRBV5-1 and TRBJ2-5, is KAGVTQTPRYLIKTRGQQVTLSCSPISGHRSVSWYQQTPGQGLQFLFEYFSETQRNKGNFPGRFSGRQFSNSRSEMNVSTLELGDSALYLCASSPGRGSVQETQYFGPGTRLLVL.